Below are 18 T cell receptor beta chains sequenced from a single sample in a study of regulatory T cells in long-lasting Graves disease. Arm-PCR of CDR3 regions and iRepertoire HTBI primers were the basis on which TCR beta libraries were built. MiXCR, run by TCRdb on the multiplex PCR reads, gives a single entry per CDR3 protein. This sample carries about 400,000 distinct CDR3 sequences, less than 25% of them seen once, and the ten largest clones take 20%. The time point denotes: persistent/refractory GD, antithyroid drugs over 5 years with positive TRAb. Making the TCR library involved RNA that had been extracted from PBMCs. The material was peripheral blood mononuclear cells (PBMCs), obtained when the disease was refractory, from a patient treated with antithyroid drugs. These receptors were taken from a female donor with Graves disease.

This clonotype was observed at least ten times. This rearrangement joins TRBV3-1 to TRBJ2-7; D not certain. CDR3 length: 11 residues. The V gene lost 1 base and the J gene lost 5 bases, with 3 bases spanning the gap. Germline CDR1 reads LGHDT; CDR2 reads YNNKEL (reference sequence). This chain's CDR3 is CASSQVHEQYF. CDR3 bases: TGTGCCAGCAGCCAAGTGCACGAGCAGTACTTC.

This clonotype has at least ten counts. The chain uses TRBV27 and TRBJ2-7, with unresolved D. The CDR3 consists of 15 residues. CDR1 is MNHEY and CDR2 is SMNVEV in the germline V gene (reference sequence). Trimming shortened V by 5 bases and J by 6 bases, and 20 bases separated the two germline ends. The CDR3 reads CASSHTSSTIVEQYF. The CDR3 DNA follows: TGTGCCAGCAGTCATACCTCCTCAACTATAGTCGAGCAGTACTTC.

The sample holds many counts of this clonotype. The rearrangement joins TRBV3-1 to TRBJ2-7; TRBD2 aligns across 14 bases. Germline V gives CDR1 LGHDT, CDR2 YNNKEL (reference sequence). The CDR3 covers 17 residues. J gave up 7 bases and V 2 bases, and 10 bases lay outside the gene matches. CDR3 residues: CASSQSQGLAGVEEQYF. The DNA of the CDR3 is TGTGCCAGCAGCCAATCCCAGGGACTAGCGGGAGTAGAAGAGCAGTACTTC.

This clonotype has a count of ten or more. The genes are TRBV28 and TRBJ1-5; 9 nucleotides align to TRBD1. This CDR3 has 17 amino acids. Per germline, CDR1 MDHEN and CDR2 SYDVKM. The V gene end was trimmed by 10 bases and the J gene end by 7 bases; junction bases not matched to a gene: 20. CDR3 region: CATLGARDRDRGQPQHF. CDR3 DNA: TGTGCCACCCTAGGGGCTCGGGACAGGGACCGGGGACAGCCCCAGCATTTT.

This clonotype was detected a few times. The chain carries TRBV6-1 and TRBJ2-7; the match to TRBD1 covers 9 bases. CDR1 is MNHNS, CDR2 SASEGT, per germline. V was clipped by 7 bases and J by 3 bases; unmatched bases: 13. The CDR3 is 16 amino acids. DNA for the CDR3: TGTGCCAGCACCTCGAGGCCACCGGGACAGGGCTACGAGCAGTACTTC. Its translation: CASTSRPPGQGYEQYF.

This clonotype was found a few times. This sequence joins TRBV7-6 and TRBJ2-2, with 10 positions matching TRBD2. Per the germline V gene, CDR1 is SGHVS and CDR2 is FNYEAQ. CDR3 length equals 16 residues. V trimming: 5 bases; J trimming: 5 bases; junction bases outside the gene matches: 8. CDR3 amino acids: CASSNYQREGTGELFF. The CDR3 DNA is TGTGCCAGCAGCAACTACCAGCGGGAGGGGACCGGGGAGCTGTTTTTT.

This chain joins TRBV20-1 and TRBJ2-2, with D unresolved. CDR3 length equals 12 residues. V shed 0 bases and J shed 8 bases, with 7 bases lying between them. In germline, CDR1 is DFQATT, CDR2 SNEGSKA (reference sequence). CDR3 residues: CSARDTAGELFF. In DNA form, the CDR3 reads TGCAGTGCTAGAGATACGGCGGGGGAGCTGTTTTTT.

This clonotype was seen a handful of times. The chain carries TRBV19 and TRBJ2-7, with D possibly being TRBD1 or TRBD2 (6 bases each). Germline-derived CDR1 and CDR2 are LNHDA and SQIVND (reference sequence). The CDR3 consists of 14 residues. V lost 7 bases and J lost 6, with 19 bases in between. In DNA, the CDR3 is TGTGCCAGTACTAAAGGGGGAGGTGGCGGCGAGCAGTACTTC. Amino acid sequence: CASTKGGGGGEQYF.

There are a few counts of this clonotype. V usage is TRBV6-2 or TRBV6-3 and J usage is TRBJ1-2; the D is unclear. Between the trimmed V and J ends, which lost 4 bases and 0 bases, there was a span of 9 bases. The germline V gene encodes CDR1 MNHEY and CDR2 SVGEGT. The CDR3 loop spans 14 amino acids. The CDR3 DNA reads TGTGCCAGCAGTTGGCGGGGAGCTAACTATGGCTACACCTTC. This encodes CASSWRGANYGYTF.

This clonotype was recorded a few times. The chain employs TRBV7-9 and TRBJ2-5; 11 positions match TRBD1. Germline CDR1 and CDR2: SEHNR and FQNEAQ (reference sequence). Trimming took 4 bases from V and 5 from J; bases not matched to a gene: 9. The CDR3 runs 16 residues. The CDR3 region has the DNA TGTGCCAGCAGCTCGCCCGGGACAGGGGGAATTGAGACCCAGTACTTC. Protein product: CASSSPGTGGIETQYF.

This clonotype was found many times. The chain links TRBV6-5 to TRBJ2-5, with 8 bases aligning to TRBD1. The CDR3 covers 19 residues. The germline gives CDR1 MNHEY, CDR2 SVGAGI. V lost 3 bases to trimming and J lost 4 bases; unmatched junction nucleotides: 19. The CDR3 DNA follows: TGTGCCAGCAGTTATCGACCAGGACAGGGTACGGCCCAACGAGAGACCCAGTACTTC. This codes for CASSYRPGQGTAQRETQYF.

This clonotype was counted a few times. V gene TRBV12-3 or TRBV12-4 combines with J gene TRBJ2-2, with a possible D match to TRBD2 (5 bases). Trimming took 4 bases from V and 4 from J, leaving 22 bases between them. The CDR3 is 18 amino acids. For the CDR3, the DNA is TGTGCCAGCAGTTCTAACCCTGGACTCAATTGGGCCACCGGGGAGCTGTTTTTT. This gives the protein CASSSNPGLNWATGELFF.

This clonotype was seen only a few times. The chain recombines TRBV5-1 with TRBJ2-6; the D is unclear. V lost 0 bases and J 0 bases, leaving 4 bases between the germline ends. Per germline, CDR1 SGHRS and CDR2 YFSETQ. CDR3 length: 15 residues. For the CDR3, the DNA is TGCGCCAGCAGCTTGGACACCTCTGGGGCCAACGTCCTGACTTTC. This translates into CASSLDTSGANVLTF.

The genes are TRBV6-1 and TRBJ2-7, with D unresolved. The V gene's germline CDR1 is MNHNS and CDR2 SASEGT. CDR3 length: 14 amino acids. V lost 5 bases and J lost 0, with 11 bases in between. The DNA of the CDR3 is TGTGCCAGCAGTCAAACTTCGGTCTCCTACGAGCAGTACTTC. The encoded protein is CASSQTSVSYEQYF.

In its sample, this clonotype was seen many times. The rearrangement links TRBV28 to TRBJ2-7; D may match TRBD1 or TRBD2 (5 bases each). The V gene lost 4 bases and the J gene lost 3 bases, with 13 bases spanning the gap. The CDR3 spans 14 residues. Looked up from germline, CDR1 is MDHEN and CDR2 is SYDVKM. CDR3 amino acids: CASSSAGTNYEQYF. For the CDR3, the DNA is TGTGCCAGCAGTTCAGCCGGGACCAACTACGAGCAGTACTTC.

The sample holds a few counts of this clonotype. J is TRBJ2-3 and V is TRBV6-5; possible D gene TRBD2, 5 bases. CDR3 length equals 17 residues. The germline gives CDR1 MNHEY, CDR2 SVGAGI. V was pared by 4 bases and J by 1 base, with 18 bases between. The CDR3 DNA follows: TGTGCCAGCAGTTCCCTTTCGTTCGGACTCCGCACAGATACGCAGTATTTT. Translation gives CASSSLSFGLRTDTQYF.

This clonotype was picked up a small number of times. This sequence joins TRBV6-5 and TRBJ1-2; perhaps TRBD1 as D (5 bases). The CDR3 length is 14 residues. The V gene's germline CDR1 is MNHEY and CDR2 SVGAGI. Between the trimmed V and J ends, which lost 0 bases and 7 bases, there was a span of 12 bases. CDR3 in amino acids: CASSYSAGYSGYTF. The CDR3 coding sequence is TGTGCCAGCAGTTACTCGGCAGGGTACTCTGGCTACACCTTC.

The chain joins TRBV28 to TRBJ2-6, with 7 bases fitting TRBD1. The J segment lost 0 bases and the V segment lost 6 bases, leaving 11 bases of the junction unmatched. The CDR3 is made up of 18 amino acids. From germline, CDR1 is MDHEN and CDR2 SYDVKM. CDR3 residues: CASSSPGQFFSGANVLTF. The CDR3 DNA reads TGTGCCAGCAGCTCACCGGGACAGTTCTTCTCTGGGGCCAACGTCCTGACTTTC.